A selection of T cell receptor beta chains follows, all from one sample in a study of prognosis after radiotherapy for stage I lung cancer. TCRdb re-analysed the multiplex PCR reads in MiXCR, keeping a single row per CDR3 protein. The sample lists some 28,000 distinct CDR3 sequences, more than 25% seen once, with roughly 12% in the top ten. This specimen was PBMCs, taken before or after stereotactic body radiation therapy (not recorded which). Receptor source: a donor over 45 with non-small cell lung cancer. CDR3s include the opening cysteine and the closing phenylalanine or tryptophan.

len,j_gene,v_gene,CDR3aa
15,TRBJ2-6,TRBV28,CASSLPWTGANVLTF
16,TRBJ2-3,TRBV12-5,CASGRPGTGGGDTQYF
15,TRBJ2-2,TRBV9,CASSVGPSNTGELFF
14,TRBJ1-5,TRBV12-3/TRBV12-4,CASSLTAGLQPQHF
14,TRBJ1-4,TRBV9,CASSVAQGSEKLFF
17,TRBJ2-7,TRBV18,CASSPPVQGSMLYEQYF
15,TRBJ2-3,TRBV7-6,CASSLGEYVTDTQYF
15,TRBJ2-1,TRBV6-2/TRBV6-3,CASSRYRVSYNEQFF
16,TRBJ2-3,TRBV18,CASSPPGTASTDTQYF
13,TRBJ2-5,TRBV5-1,CASGLKRTETQYF
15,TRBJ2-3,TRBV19,CASSNRQGAGDTQYF
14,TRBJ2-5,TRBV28,CASTLGGTEQTQYF
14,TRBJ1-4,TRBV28,CASSLGQGVVKLFF
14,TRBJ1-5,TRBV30,CAWSVGFADPSQHF
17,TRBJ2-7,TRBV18,CASSPLSGTRNSYEQYF
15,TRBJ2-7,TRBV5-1,CASSPRPGDSYEQYF
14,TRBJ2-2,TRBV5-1,CASSLAGYTGELFF
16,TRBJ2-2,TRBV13,CASSSIDRSNTGELFF
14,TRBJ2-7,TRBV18,CASSPGAQSYEQYF
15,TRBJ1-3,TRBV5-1,CASSLDGSSGNTIYF
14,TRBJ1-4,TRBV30,CACTPTAGFEKLFF
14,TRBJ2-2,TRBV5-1,CASSPGHNTGELFF
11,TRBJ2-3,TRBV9,CASSVEDTQYF
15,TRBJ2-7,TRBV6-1,CASNPGQGFSYEQYF
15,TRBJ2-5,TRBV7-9,CASSEGRVKRETQYF
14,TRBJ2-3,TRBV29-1,CSGVDASSTDTQYF
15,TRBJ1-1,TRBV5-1,CASSPGWASNTEAFF
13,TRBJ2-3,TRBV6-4,CASSDRRGDTQYF
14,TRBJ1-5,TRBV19,CASSIVRGNQPQHF
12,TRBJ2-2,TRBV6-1,CASRETSSELFF
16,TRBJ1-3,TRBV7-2,CASSHQWVGSGNTIYF
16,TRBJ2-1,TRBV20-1,CSARALDRVSYNEQFF
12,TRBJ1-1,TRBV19,CASSSRTGEAFF
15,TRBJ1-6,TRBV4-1,CASSQEETVDSPLHF
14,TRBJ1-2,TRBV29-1,CSVIIPGQGYGYTF
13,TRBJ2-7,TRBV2,CASSARNSYEQYF
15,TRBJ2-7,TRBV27,CASSLASGGSYEQYF
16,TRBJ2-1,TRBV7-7,CASSARLAGGGNEQFF
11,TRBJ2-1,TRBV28,CASSFFQDQFF
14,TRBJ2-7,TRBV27,CASSKWATSYEQYF
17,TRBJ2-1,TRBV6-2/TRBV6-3,CASSYSPHSGIYNEQFF
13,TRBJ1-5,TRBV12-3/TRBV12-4,CASSKAQYQPQHF
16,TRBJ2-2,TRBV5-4,CASSPGLAGATGELLF
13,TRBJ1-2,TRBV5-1,CASSSTGSYGYTF
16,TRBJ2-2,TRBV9,CASSPRGLAPTGELFF
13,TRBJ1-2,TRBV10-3,CAISIDRSSGYTF
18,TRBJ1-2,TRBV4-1,CASSQDNPPRGIDGGYTF
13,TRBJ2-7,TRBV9,CASNRDSLLEQCF
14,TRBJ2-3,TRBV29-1,CSVEGLLGPDTQYF
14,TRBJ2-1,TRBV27,CASSLTGGNNEQFF
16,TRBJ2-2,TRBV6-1,CASSEGHLLDTGELFF